This TCR beta chain was sequenced for a study of vaccination effects on CD4 cells after COVID-19. Study-wide background: Post-vaccination samples were obtained at early and late time points from a few convalescent patients. Following the second dose by a median of 72 days, the post-vaccine samples were obtained.

Only in-frame clones appear in the TCRdb table, and some are missing; sequencing was by immunoSEQ multiplex PCR. The sample lists approximately 40,000 clones, 76% occurring once. Culturing for 10 days preceded CD4+ T cell isolation. Confirmation by PCR established that the person had SARS-CoV-2 infection between March and December 2020. Two-dose vaccination with either BNT162b2 or mRNA-1273 was given to the participants. It was on days 3 and 7 that half the medium was replaced with IL-2 medium. A word on this clone: Its matching antigen is unknown.

Broader study findings: Convalescent patients were scarce in the study, and it lacked early post-infection timepoints.

The CDR3 has 15 amino acids. The germline V gene has CDR1 SGHTA and CDR2 FQGTGA. The V segment lost 1 base and the J segment 12 bases; nucleotides outside the gene matches: 9. The starting material was CD4+ T cells from PBMCs cultured without peptide, obtained after COVID-19 vaccination. The source of this sequence is a human donor who had a prior SARS-CoV-2 infection. The genes are TRBV7-3 and TRBJ2-1; TRBD2 agrees at 10 bases. The CDR3: CASSLRLAGISGQFF. The CDR3, as DNA: TGTGCCAGCAGCTTAAGACTAGCGGGTATTTCTGGGCAGTTCTTC.